The present entry profiles one T cell receptor beta chain with its context. Study processing details: Estimation of nucleated cell counts was performed using reference gene primer amplification. Assay used: immunoSEQ multiplex PCR; TCRdb lists only in-frame clones, some missing. V and J calls and clone size are those listed in that table; D and trimming were worked out from the DNA. The sample has fewer than 350,000 clones; approximately 91% are singletons. Trimming at V came to 6 bases and at J to 8 bases, leaving 9 bases not matched to a gene. This CDR3 is 14 amino acids long. The germline V gene encodes CDR1 MDHEN and CDR2 SYDVKM. This sample was included in a study of blood T cell repertoires in COVID-19. Study-wide context: The samples span acute and convalescent COVID-19 from the United States, Italy and Spain. Nucleic acid was either cDNA or gDNA, and it came from T cells, B-cell-depleted T cells, or PBMCs.

In terms of age and location, participants ranged from about 18 to 89 years and lived in about two dozen US areas. This receptor was obtained from a woman between 35 and 50 years old with acute COVID-19. V and J are TRBV28 and TRBJ2-1; 8 bases fit TRBD1. The sample taken for sequencing was PBMCs or T cells enriched from blood (not recorded which). The CDR3 nucleotides are TGTGCCAGCAGCAAGGACAGGGCTGACGATGAGCAGTTCTTC. This gives the protein CASSKDRADDEQFF.